One sample yielded the 26 T cell receptor beta chains listed below, sequenced in a study of blood T cells in healthy people across ages. Primed by a sample-barcoded 5' primer and a J-beta primer mix, a second PCR proceeded for roughly 7 to 12 cycles. MiXCR, applied by TCRdb to the 5' RACE reads, yields one record per CDR3 protein. The sample yields 980,000 or so distinct CDR3 sequences, around 48% seen once. The sequenced sample consisted of blood. These receptor sequences come from a man aged 30 to 39 in good health.

The chain combines TRBV5-1 with TRBJ2-2; TRBD2 matches at 9 bases. CDR3 length equals 13 residues. J was trimmed by 9 bases and V by 4 bases; bases with no gene match: 4. The germline V gene has CDR1 SGHRS and CDR2 YFSETQ. This CDR3 is CASSRTSEWELFF. The CDR3 coding sequence is TGCGCCAGCAGCAGGACTAGCGAATGGGAGCTGTTTTTT.

Only a few counts were recorded for this clonotype. The chain uses TRBV12-3 or TRBV12-4 and TRBJ2-7; a possible D gene is TRBD2 (5 bases). V was pared by 5 bases and J by 0 bases, with 14 bases between. CDR3 length: 15 amino acids. This CDR3 reads CASSGLAHSSYEQYF. The CDR3, as DNA: TGTGCCAGCAGTGGGTTAGCGCACAGCTCCTACGAGCAGTACTTC.

On this clonotype itself: A read error may produce the germline difference seen at one junction end. The V and J genes are TRBV4-1 and TRBJ2-7; D perhaps matches TRBD2 (6 bases). The germline gives CDR1 MGHRA, CDR2 YSYEKL. The CDR3 totals 14 residues. CDR3 DNA sequence: TGCGCCGGCAGCCAAGAAAGCGGGTCGGACGAGCAGTACTTC. This encodes CAGSQESGSDEQYF.

A few counts support this clonotype. V and J are TRBV6-5 and TRBJ2-3, with a possible D match to TRBD2 (5 bases). This CDR3 is built from 14 residues. Trimming took 0 bases from V and 8 from J, leaving 12 bases between them. The germline gives CDR1 MNHEY, CDR2 SVGAGI. The CDR3 loop reads CASSYSLGASTQYF. CDR3 nucleotides: TGTGCCAGCAGTTACTCCCTGGGAGCCAGTACGCAGTATTTT.

V and J are TRBV10-3 and TRBJ2-4; TRBD1 aligns across 7 bases. The DNA matches TRBJ2-7 better at its end, which makes the J call doubtful. Germline CDR1 reads ENHRY; CDR2 reads SYGVKD. This CDR3 contains 13 residues. The CDR3 nucleotides are TGTGCCATCAGTGAAAGGGGGCAGAACGAGCAGTACTTC. Encoded protein: CAISERGQNEQYF.

CDR3 region: CASTSTPHTDTQYF. The CDR3 DNA reads TGTGCCAGCACCTCGACACCTCACACAGATACGCAGTATTTT. The chain recombines TRBV13 with TRBJ2-3; D remains ambiguous. Germline V gene lookup returns CDR1 PRHDT and CDR2 FYEKMQ (reference sequence). This CDR3 spans 14 amino acids. Trimming removed 7 bases at V and 2 bases at J, with 13 bases between.

The J gene is TRBJ2-7, the V gene TRBV6-2 or TRBV6-3, with D perhaps matching TRBD1 (5 bases). CDR1 and CDR2 from the germline V gene are MNHEY and SVGEGT. The CDR3 totals 15 residues. Deletions cut 2 bases from V and 1 base from J, with 12 bases between. CDR3 nucleotide sequence: TGTGCCAGCAGTTACGTAGGGGAAACTTCCTACGAGCAGTACTTC. As protein: CASSYVGETSYEQYF.

This sequence joins TRBV5-1 and TRBJ2-3; 10 nucleotides match TRBD2. With V trimmed by 2 bases and J by 2 bases, 5 bases remained unmatched. This CDR3 is 16 amino acids long. Per the germline V gene, CDR1 is SGHRS and CDR2 is YFSETQ. CDR3 protein: CASSFLLAGATDTQYF. The CDR3 nucleotides read TGCGCCAGCAGCTTCCTCCTAGCGGGGGCCACAGATACGCAGTATTTT.

This chain connects TRBV12-3 or TRBV12-4 to TRBJ2-3, with 7 nucleotides matching TRBD1. Trimming at V came to 5 bases and at J to 6 bases, leaving 8 bases not matched to a gene. The CDR3 length is 14 residues. The CDR3 DNA is TGTGCCAGCAGTCTTAGAGGGGGCCATGATACGCAGTATTTT. Residues: CASSLRGGHDTQYF.

This clonotype was observed a few times. This rearrangement joins TRBV10-3 to TRBJ1-6; D might be TRBD1 (5 bases). V lost 4 bases to trimming and J lost 3 bases, with 10 bases between them. Germline assignment: CDR1 ENHRY and CDR2 SYGVKD. This CDR3 comprises 15 residues. The CDR3 DNA follows: TGTGCCATCAGTGCAGACAGAAACTATAATTCACCCCTCCACTTT. It specifies CAISADRNYNSPLHF.

This clonotype was picked up a small number of times. The chain has TRBV12-3 or TRBV12-4 and TRBJ1-4, with 9 bases matching TRBD1. With V trimmed by 5 bases and J by 5 bases, 6 bases remained unmatched. This CDR3 is 15 amino acids long. CDR3 DNA: TGTGCCAGCAGTACCGATACAGGGGGCAATGAAAAACTGTTTTTT. The encoded protein is CASSTDTGGNEKLFF.

The chain joins TRBV4-1 to TRBJ2-7; D is unclear. The CDR3 length is 15 residues. The germline V and J ends were trimmed by 0 bases and 1 base, with 10 bases remaining between them. Germline V gene sequence: CDR1 MGHRA, CDR2 YSYEKL. The CDR3 nucleotides are TGCGCCAGCAGCCAAGAGAACAGACTGTCCTACGAGCAGTACTTC. Translating gives CASSQENRLSYEQYF.

This clonotype was observed many times. The chain has TRBV3-1 and TRBJ2-5; 8 bases are shared with TRBD2. The V gene end was trimmed by 3 bases and the J gene end by 3 bases; junction bases not matched to a gene: 3. Germline CDR1 LGHDT, CDR2 YNNKEL (reference sequence). The CDR3 sequence is 14 residues long. The CDR3 coding sequence is TGTGCCAGCAGCCAGGCGGGGGGTAAAGAGACCCAGTACTTC. The encoded protein is CASSQAGGKETQYF.

This clonotype was detected only once. The gene calls are TRBV20-1 and TRBJ2-3; D is possibly TRBD1 or TRBD2 (5 bases each). Germline V gene data show CDR1 as DFQATT and CDR2 as SNEGSKA (reference sequence). Trimming took off 5 bases at V and 7 bases at J, with 22 bases between the two ends. This CDR3 region has 15 residues. CDR3 in amino acids: CSARSGGGTGYTQYF. The CDR3, as DNA: TGCAGTGCTCGCAGTGGGGGTGGCACAGGTTATACGCAGTATTTT.

This rearrangement joins TRBV9 to TRBJ2-7; D is unresolved. The CDR3 sequence is 13 residues long. The V end lost 3 bases, the J end lost 2 bases, and 9 bases lay between the germline ends. CDR1 is SGDLS and CDR2 is YYNGEE in the germline V gene. In DNA form, the CDR3 reads TGTGCCAGCAGCGATGGGTTAACCTACGAGCAGTACTTC. Encoded protein: CASSDGLTYEQYF.

V usage is TRBV7-2 and J usage is TRBJ2-3, with D hard to call. The CDR3 length is 16 residues. CDR1 is SGHTA and CDR2 is FQGNSA in the germline V gene. V was clipped by 1 base and J by 0 bases, with 11 bases between them. In DNA form, the CDR3 reads TGTGCCAGCAGCTTAGACAGATCGCCGAGCACAGATACGCAGTATTTT. It is translated as CASSLDRSPSTDTQYF.

About this clonotype itself: This may stem from a read error, because a much larger clone lies one nucleotide away. The rearrangement joins TRBV7-2 to TRBJ2-1; D may be TRBD2 (8 bases). The V gene's germline CDR1 is SGHTA and CDR2 FQGNSA. The CDR3 totals 15 residues. CDR3 DNA sequence: TGTGCCACCAGCTCGGGAGGGGGCTCTCGCAATGAGCAGTTCTTC. Translating gives CATSSGGGSRNEQFF. Variable domain in full (rest from reference TRBV7-2 and TRBJ2-1): GAGVSQSPSNKVTEKGKDVELRCDPISGHTALYWYRQSLGQGLEFLIYFQGNSAPDKSGLPSDRFSAERTGGSVSTLTIQRTQQEDSAVYLCATSSGGGSRNEQFFGPGTRLTVL.

V and J are TRBV7-3 and TRBJ2-7, with 7 bases that match TRBD1. The CDR3 is 15 residues long. The germline V gene encodes CDR1 SGHTA and CDR2 FQGTGA. Trimming cost V 0 bases and J 3 bases; bases outside gene matches: 5. The CDR3: CASSLTLGQNYEQYF. The DNA for the CDR3 is TGTGCCAGCAGCTTAACGTTGGGACAGAACTACGAGCAGTACTTC.

The chain recombines TRBV20-1 with TRBJ2-7; TRBD2 matches 11 bases. The junction had 5 bases not matched to a gene; V was cut back by 5 bases and J by 2 bases. This CDR3 contains 14 residues. Germline loops: CDR1 DFQATT, CDR2 SNEGSKA (reference sequence). The CDR3 nucleotides read TGCAGTGCTCCGACTAGCGGGGCGGCCTACGAGCAGTACTTC. Translation gives CSAPTSGAAYEQYF.

The rearrangement links TRBV27 to TRBJ1-5; TRBD1 agrees at 10 bases. Per germline, CDR1 MNHEY and CDR2 SMNVEV (reference sequence). V shed 6 bases and J 4 bases; nucleotides not matched to a gene: 9. This CDR3 spans 16 amino acids. This chain's CDR3 is CASRTFGQGENQPQHF. The CDR3 DNA follows: TGTGCCAGCAGGACCTTCGGACAGGGGGAAAATCAGCCCCAGCATTTT.

In this sample, this clonotype turned up a few times. V and J are TRBV2 and TRBJ2-3; 8 positions agree with TRBD1. Germline values: CDR1 SNHLY, CDR2 FYNNEI. V dropped 4 bases and J dropped 0; count of bases not matched to a gene: 3. The CDR3 contains 15 residues. CDR3 in DNA: TGTGCCAGCAGTGCCGGGACAGGAAGCACAGATACGCAGTATTTT. As protein: CASSAGTGSTDTQYF.

V gene TRBV20-1 combines with J gene TRBJ2-3; perhaps D is TRBD1 or TRBD2 (5 bases each). Per germline, CDR1 DFQATT and CDR2 SNEGSKA (reference sequence). CDR3 size: 13 residues. V lost 3 bases, J lost 6 bases, and 13 bases lay in between. CDR3 protein: CSARGPSADTQYF. The DNA of the CDR3 is TGCAGTGCTAGGGGACCCTCAGCGGATACGCAGTATTTT.

The gene calls are TRBV20-1 and TRBJ2-1, with D uncertain. CDR1 DFQATT and CDR2 SNEGSKA come from the germline V gene (reference sequence). This CDR3 contains 13 residues. Deletions cut 0 bases from V and 3 bases from J, with 6 bases between. The CDR3 sequence is CSARDPSYNEQFF. The CDR3 nucleotides are TGCAGTGCTAGAGATCCCAGCTACAATGAGCAGTTCTTC.

The J gene is TRBJ2-5, the V gene TRBV4-1; D possibly corresponds to TRBD2 (6 bases). The germline gives CDR1 MGHRA, CDR2 YSYEKL. The CDR3 loop spans 14 amino acids. V dropped 6 bases and J dropped 5 bases, with 16 bases sitting between them. The CDR3 coding sequence is TGCGCCAGCAGTTATGCGGGGACGTGGGAGACCCAGTACTTC. It is translated as CASSYAGTWETQYF.

This clonotype turned up a few times. The chain uses TRBV6-5 and TRBJ2-1; D is ambiguous. The CDR3 consists of 11 residues. V was pared by 2 bases and J by 9 bases, with 5 bases between. The germline V gene encodes CDR1 MNHEY and CDR2 SVGAGI. Here the CDR3 DNA reads TGTGCCAGCAGTTACGCCAGTGAGCAGTTCTTC. Its translation: CASSYASEQFF.

This clonotype showed up just a few times. The CDR3 spells CASSLGRAKETQYF. Written as DNA, the CDR3 is TGTGCCAGCAGCTTAGGCCGGGCCAAAGAGACCCAGTACTTC. The rearrangement uses TRBV7-8 and TRBJ2-5, with unresolved D. The V end was cut by 1 base, the J end by 3 bases, with 9 bases between. The CDR3 extends over 14 amino acids. From germline, CDR1 is SGHVS and CDR2 FQNEAQ.